What follows are 32 T cell receptor beta chains derived from one specimen sequenced in a study of shared clonotypes between healthy human individuals. Measured with immunoSEQ multiplex PCR; TCRdb has only the in-frame clones, and not every one. The sample has about half a million clones; 79% are singletons. The sequenced sample was PBMCs. These receptors came from a woman aged 35 to 49 in good health. Some clones in this sample may be carry-over from other donors' samples.

The chain joins TRBV5-1 to TRBJ1-2; perhaps TRBD1 as D (5 bases). CDR1 and CDR2 (germline): SGHRS, YFSETQ. CDR3 length: 16 amino acids. Trimming took off 4 bases at V and 6 bases at J, with 22 bases between the two ends. Here the CDR3 reads CASSILQMAQGDGYTF. Here the CDR3 DNA reads TGCGCCAGCAGCATTTTACAGATGGCCCAGGGCGATGGCTACACCTTC.

The chain uses TRBV28 and TRBJ1-2; TRBD1 might be the D (6 bases). The CDR3 sequence is 13 residues long. Trimming removed 4 bases from V and 2 bases from J, with 8 bases in between. Germline CDR1 is MDHEN and CDR2 is SYDVKM. Here the CDR3 reads CASSYGQNYGYTF. The CDR3 region has the DNA TGTGCCAGCAGTTACGGACAGAACTATGGCTACACCTTC.

The CDR3 region is CASSLGETGANEKLFF. The DNA for the CDR3 is TGTGCCAGCAGCTTAGGAGAGACAGGCGCTAATGAAAAACTGTTTTTT. V is TRBV7-2 and J is TRBJ1-4; D may be TRBD1 (6 bases). There are 16 residues in the CDR3. V lost 1 base and J 3 bases, leaving 12 bases between the germline ends. Germline CDR1 and CDR2: SGHTA and FQGNSA.

The J gene is TRBJ2-7, the V gene TRBV19; 8 bases match TRBD1. The V gene's germline CDR1 is LNHDA and CDR2 SQIVND (reference sequence). The CDR3 covers 15 residues. V shed 5 bases, J shed 3 bases, and the junction held 9 bases outside the gene matches. Here the CDR3 DNA reads TGTGCCAGTAGTCCGGGACAGGACGTTTTCTACGAGCAGTACTTC. Translation gives CASSPGQDVFYEQYF.

This clone was picked up one time. The chain uses TRBV7-2 and TRBJ2-7; 13 nucleotides agree with TRBD2. This CDR3 has 16 amino acids. CDR1 is SGHTA, CDR2 FQGNSA, per germline. V shed 3 bases, J shed 6 bases, and the junction held 8 bases outside the gene matches. For the CDR3, the DNA is TGTGCCAGCAGCTTTTTAGGACTAGCGGGAGCAGGCGAGCAGTACTTC. It specifies CASSFLGLAGAGEQYF.

The V and J genes are TRBV9 and TRBJ2-7, with 10 nucleotides matching TRBD2. Germline V CDR1 and CDR2: SGDLS, YYNGEE. This CDR3 is built from 14 residues. V gave up 1 base and J gave up 7 bases; unmatched junction bases: 5. The CDR3 is CASSVLAGEGEQYF. In nucleotides, the CDR3 is TGTGCCAGCAGCGTACTAGCGGGAGAGGGGGAGCAGTACTTC.

The chain has TRBV2 and TRBJ2-2; TRBD2 is a possible D gene (6 bases). The CDR3 extends over 14 amino acids. CDR1 is SNHLY and CDR2 is FYNNEI in the germline V gene. The ends were cut back, 6 bases at V and 6 bases at J, with 14 bases in the middle. The CDR3 DNA is TGTGCCAGCAGACGACTAGTAGGGGCCGGGGAGCTGTTTTTT. Translating gives CASRRLVGAGELFF.

This clone was seen only a few times. The gene calls are TRBV30 and TRBJ1-5; the D gene is possibly TRBD1 (5 bases). The CDR3 contains 14 residues. Per germline, CDR1 GTSNPN and CDR2 SVGIG (reference sequence). The V end was cut by 2 bases, the J end by 3 bases, with 11 bases between. The CDR3 nucleotides read TGTGCCTGGAGTCCCAGGGACCTCAATCAGCCCCAGCATTTT. Translation gives CAWSPRDLNQPQHF.

This clone was counted a few times. The CDR3 nucleotides read TGTGCCAGCAGCTCGGGGTGGGCAGATACGCAGTATTTT. As protein: CASSSGWADTQYF. This chain uses TRBV13 with TRBJ2-3, with a possible D match to TRBD2 (5 bases). CDR3 size: 13 residues. V was cut by 4 bases and J by 4 bases, with 9 bases left in between. Germline-derived CDR1 and CDR2 are PRHDT and FYEKMQ (reference sequence).

This clone was seen just once. The gene calls are TRBV6-5 and TRBJ1-2; TRBD1 matches 10 bases. Looked up from germline, CDR1 is MNHEY and CDR2 is SVGAGI. Unmatched junction bases numbered 4, after V lost 4 bases and J lost 5 bases. There are 14 residues in the CDR3. CDR3 region: CASSFTGQGYGYTF. The CDR3 DNA is TGTGCCAGCAGTTTCACGGGACAGGGGTATGGCTACACCTTC.

The chain recombines TRBV5-4 with TRBJ2-3; the match to TRBD2 covers 7 bases. Germline loops: CDR1 SGHNT, CDR2 YYREEE (reference sequence). V lost 1 base, J lost 4 bases, and 9 bases stayed unmatched. The CDR3 has 16 residues. CDR3 nucleotides: TGTGCCAGCAGCTTGTACGGCGGGAGTGTCGCAGATACGCAGTATTTT. This translates into CASSLYGGSVADTQYF.

This sequence joins TRBV27 and TRBJ2-5; the match to TRBD2 covers 12 bases. With 3 bases clipped from V and 9 bases from J, the junction kept 14 bases outside the gene matches. CDR1 MNHEY and CDR2 SMNVEV come from the germline V gene (reference sequence). This CDR3 contains 17 residues. CDR3 sequence (DNA): TGTGCCAGCAGTTTCCAGAGGCTAGCGGGAGGGCCGGGTCCCCAGTACTTC. Amino acid sequence: CASSFQRLAGGPGPQYF.

This chain links TRBV28 with TRBJ1-1; 7 bases map to TRBD1. This CDR3 has 15 amino acids. The germline V gene encodes CDR1 MDHEN and CDR2 SYDVKM. With V trimmed by 7 bases and J by 1 base, 9 bases remained unmatched. CDR3: CASIGQAYENTEAFF. The CDR3 bases are TGTGCCAGCATCGGACAGGCCTACGAGAACACTGAAGCTTTCTTT.

This chain joins TRBV28 and TRBJ2-2; the match to TRBD2 covers 11 bases. This CDR3 is built from 15 residues. The germline gives CDR1 MDHEN, CDR2 SYDVKM. After removal of 6 bases from V and 2 bases from J, the junction contained 2 bases not matched to a gene. The CDR3 sequence is CASRLAGGNTGELFF. In DNA form, the CDR3 reads TGTGCCAGCAGGCTAGCGGGAGGAAACACCGGGGAGCTGTTTTTT.

The genes are TRBV7-2 and TRBJ2-1, with D uncertain. V was cut by 0 bases and J by 5 bases, with 11 bases left in between. From germline, CDR1 is SGHTA and CDR2 FQGNSA. The CDR3 contains 15 residues. The DNA for the CDR3 is TGTGCCAGCAGCTTAGCGGGGTTTCAGAACAATGAGCAGTTCTTC. Translated, it gives CASSLAGFQNNEQFF.

To note about this clone: Distinct nucleotide sequences in the sample also encode this CDR3. This chain links TRBV5-1 with TRBJ2-5; D remains ambiguous. CDR1 and CDR2 from the germline V gene are SGHRS and YFSETQ. V was cut by 0 bases and J by 5 bases, with 8 bases left in between. This CDR3 is 13 amino acids long. The CDR3 loop is CASSLAGGETQYF. The CDR3 DNA sequence: TGCGCCAGCAGCTTGGCCGGTGGGGAGACCCAGTACTTC.

V usage is TRBV7-9 and J usage is TRBJ2-7; 9 bases match TRBD2. This CDR3 contains 16 residues. V was clipped by 5 bases and J by 4 bases; unmatched bases: 12. Germline CDR1 reads SEHNR; CDR2 reads FQNEAQ (reference sequence). CDR3 in DNA: TGTGCCAGCAGCCCCCGGAGGGCTAGCGGGACTTACGAGCAGTACTTC. Encoded protein: CASSPRRASGTYEQYF.

This clone appeared a few times. CDR3 coding DNA: TGTGCCAGCAGTCAACTAGCGGGAGGAAGCACAGATACGCAGTATTTT. It translates to CASSQLAGGSTDTQYF. The chain uses TRBV7-8 and TRBJ2-3; TRBD2 agrees at 12 bases. Germline lookup yields CDR1 SGHVS and CDR2 FQNEAQ. V was clipped by 6 bases and J by 0 bases; unmatched bases: 4. CDR3 length: 16 residues.

This chain uses TRBV10-3 with TRBJ2-6; perhaps D is TRBD1 or TRBD2 (5 bases each). V was clipped by 0 bases and J by 0 bases, with 12 bases between them. The CDR3 is 18 residues long. Germline V lookup: CDR1 ENHRY, CDR2 SYGVKD. CDR3 region: CAISESAGSVSGANVLTF. CDR3 DNA sequence: TGTGCCATCAGTGAGTCGGCAGGGAGCGTCTCTGGGGCCAACGTCCTGACTTTC.

The chain is built from TRBV7-3 and TRBJ2-3; D possibly uses TRBD1 or TRBD2 (6 bases each). This CDR3 has 13 amino acids. CDR1 SGHTA and CDR2 FQGTGA come from the germline V gene. The ends were cut back, 5 bases at V and 9 bases at J, with 15 bases in the middle. The CDR3 sequence: CASSLGHGGTQYF. CDR3 sequence (DNA): TGTGCCAGCAGCCTGGGGCACGGGGGCACGCAGTATTTT.

The rearrangement uses TRBV5-1 and TRBJ2-5; TRBD1 aligns across 7 bases. The CDR3 runs to 14 residues. Looked up from germline, CDR1 is SGHRS and CDR2 is YFSETQ. After removal of 8 bases from V and 4 bases from J, the junction contained 11 bases not matched to a gene. The CDR3 protein is CASDTDRVRETQYF. CDR3 DNA sequence: TGCGCCAGTGACACCGACAGGGTTAGAGAGACCCAGTACTTC.

This sequence joins TRBV2 and TRBJ2-3; 11 nucleotides line up with TRBD2. Germline CDR1 SNHLY, CDR2 FYNNEI. The V and J ends lost 7 bases and 2 bases, in that order; junction bases with no gene match: 5. The CDR3 runs to 15 residues. The CDR3 sequence is CASMGTSGDTDTQYF. Written as DNA, the CDR3 is TGTGCCAGCATGGGGACTAGCGGTGACACAGATACGCAGTATTTT.

J is TRBJ2-7 and V is TRBV7-6; D is ambiguous. V shed 1 base and J shed 3 bases, with 13 bases lying between them. The CDR3 has 15 amino acids. Germline V gene lookup returns CDR1 SGHVS and CDR2 FNYEAQ. CDR3 residues: CASSLGAATNYEQYF. The CDR3 bases are TGTGCCAGCAGCTTAGGAGCAGCTACTAACTACGAGCAGTACTTC.

Here the CDR3 DNA reads TGTGCCAGTACCAACAGGGGAATGAACACTGAAGCTTTCTTT. Its translation: CASTNRGMNTEAFF. The J gene is TRBJ1-1, the V gene TRBV19; 7 bases match TRBD1. The CDR3 is made up of 14 amino acids. Per germline, CDR1 LNHDA and CDR2 SQIVND (reference sequence). V was clipped by 7 bases and J by 0 bases; unmatched bases: 5.

The chain carries TRBV7-2 and TRBJ2-2; possibly TRBD1 or TRBD2 for D (8 bases each). Germline lookup yields CDR1 SGHTA and CDR2 FQGNSA. Trimming pared 5 bases from V and 5 bases from J, leaving 18 bases between. This CDR3 is 16 amino acids long. The CDR3 sequence is CASSPQGAGGTGELFF. As DNA, the CDR3 is TGTGCCAGCAGCCCTCAGGGGGCGGGAGGAACCGGGGAGCTGTTTTTT.

This sequence joins TRBV4-1 and TRBJ2-5; TRBD2 aligns across 8 bases. The CDR3 is 16 amino acids. Germline CDR1 is MGHRA and CDR2 is YSYEKL. V gave up 1 base and J gave up 1 base; unmatched junction bases: 5. CDR3 in amino acids: CASSQARGGIQETQYF. The CDR3 DNA reads as TGCGCCAGCAGCCAAGCCCGGGGGGGTATCCAAGAGACCCAGTACTTC.

The chain's CDR3 is CASFLASTGELFF. The CDR3 DNA sequence: TGTGCCAGTTTCCTAGCGAGCACCGGGGAGCTGTTTTTT. The V gene is TRBV6-6, the J gene TRBJ2-2, with a weak D call TRBD2 (6 bases). The V end lost 9 bases, the J end lost 4 bases, and 12 bases lay between the germline ends. Germline-derived CDR1 and CDR2 are MNHNY and SVGAGI (reference sequence). This CDR3 comprises 13 residues.

This chain uses TRBV4-3 with TRBJ2-2; 15 positions agree with TRBD2. This CDR3 comprises 18 residues. The V segment lost 4 bases and the J segment 5 bases; nucleotides outside the gene matches: 8. CDR1 is LGHNA and CDR2 is YSLEER in the germline V gene. This CDR3 reads CASSRRTSGRAGTGELFF. CDR3 nucleotide sequence: TGCGCCAGCAGCCGGCGGACTAGCGGGAGGGCAGGGACCGGGGAGCTGTTTTTT.

V gene TRBV9 combines with J gene TRBJ2-7; 7 bases map to TRBD2. With V trimmed by 0 bases and J by 0 bases, 6 bases remained unmatched. Germline CDR1 and CDR2: SGDLS and YYNGEE. The CDR3 totals 16 residues. Here the CDR3 DNA reads TGTGCCAGCAGCGTAGGAGGCGGGAGCCTCTCCTACGAGCAGTACTTC. This codes for CASSVGGGSLSYEQYF.

The genes are TRBV4-2 and TRBJ2-7, with D possibly matching TRBD2 (6 bases). Germline CDR1 reads LGHNA; CDR2 reads YNFKEQ. Trimming removed 0 bases from V and 2 bases from J, with 11 bases in between. The CDR3 has 15 residues. For the CDR3, the DNA is TGTGCCAGCAGCCAAGAACTAGCTGGCCCCTACGAGCAGTACTTC. This gives the protein CASSQELAGPYEQYF.

The rearrangement uses TRBV5-4 and TRBJ2-7; 11 positions match TRBD2. J gave up 6 bases and V 4 bases, and 12 bases lay outside the gene matches. Germline-derived CDR1 and CDR2 are SGHNT and YYREEE (reference sequence). The CDR3 length is 16 residues. CDR3 residues: CASSLGLADPPGEQYF. The CDR3 DNA reads as TGTGCCAGCAGCCTGGGACTAGCGGATCCTCCTGGCGAGCAGTACTTC.

CDR3 nucleotides: TGCAGCGTTGAATTCATGACAGGACGACAAGAGACCCAGTACTTC. This encodes CSVEFMTGRQETQYF. The V gene is TRBV29-1, the J gene TRBJ2-5; perhaps TRBD1 as D (6 bases). Germline V gives CDR1 SQVTM, CDR2 ANQGSEA. The CDR3 loop spans 15 amino acids. Deletions cut 2 bases from V and 2 bases from J, with 15 bases between.